The clone carrying this T cell receptor (beta chain) was counted only a few times. Its antigen remains unidentified. The sample originates from a study of cytomegalovirus exposure and HLA in healthy donors. Findings of the study overall: For TCR beta chains, V- and J-gene trimming was later linked to a missense DCLRE1C variant.

Regarding donors, all were healthy bone marrow donors. The PCR used 60 Vbeta and 13 Jbeta primers. Libraries were prepared by immunoSEQ multiplex PCR; TCRdb keeps only in-frame clonotypes and omits some of them. The repertoire includes 100,000 to 150,000 clones, around 75% of them detected once, and roughly 9% sits in the top ten. Input material: PBMCs. The receptor was isolated from a woman aged 45-65 years in good health and CMV-seropositive.

CDR3 DNA sequence: TGTGCCAGCAGTGACCCGACAGGGGCGAATCAGCCCCAGCATTTT. This gives the protein CASSDPTGANQPQHF. V usage is TRBV6-4 and J usage is TRBJ1-5; TRBD1 aligns across 8 bases. Germline CDR1 and CDR2: MRHNA and SNTAGT. The CDR3 covers 15 residues. The J segment lost 4 bases and the V segment lost 2 bases, leaving 4 bases of the junction unmatched.